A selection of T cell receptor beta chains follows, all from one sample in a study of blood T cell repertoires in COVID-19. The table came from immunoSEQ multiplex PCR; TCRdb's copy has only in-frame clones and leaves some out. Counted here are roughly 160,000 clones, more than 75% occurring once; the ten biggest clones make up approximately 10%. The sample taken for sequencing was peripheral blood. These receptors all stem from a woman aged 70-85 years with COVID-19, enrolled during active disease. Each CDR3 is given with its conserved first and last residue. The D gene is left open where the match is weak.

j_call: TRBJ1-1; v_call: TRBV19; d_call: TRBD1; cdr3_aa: CASSDTGDTEAFF
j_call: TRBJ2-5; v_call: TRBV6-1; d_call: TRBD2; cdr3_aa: CASSEWPAGQQETQYF
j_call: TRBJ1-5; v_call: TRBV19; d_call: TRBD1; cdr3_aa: CASSTGQEYNQPQHF
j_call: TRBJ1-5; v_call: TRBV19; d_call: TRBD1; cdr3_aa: CASTKDRAVSNQPQHF
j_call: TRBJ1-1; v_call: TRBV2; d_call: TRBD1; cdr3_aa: CASTRTGGTEAFF
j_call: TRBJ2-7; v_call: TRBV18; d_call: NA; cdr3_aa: CASSPPYRPYEQYF
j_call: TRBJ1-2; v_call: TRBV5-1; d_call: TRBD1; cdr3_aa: CASTQQGTFYGYTF
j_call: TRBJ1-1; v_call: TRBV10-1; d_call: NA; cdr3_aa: CASSRDRIGTEAFF
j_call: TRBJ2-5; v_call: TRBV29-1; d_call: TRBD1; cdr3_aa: CSVGQQETQYF
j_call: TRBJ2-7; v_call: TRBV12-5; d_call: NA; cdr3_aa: CARGRDCVYEQYF
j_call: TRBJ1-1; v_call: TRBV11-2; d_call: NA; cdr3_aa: CASSFTGEAFF
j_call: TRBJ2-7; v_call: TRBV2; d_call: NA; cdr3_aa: CASSEAGRGEQYF
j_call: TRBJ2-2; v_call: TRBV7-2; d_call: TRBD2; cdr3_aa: CASSKTSAPANTGELFF
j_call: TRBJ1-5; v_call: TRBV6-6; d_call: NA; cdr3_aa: CASSYWGRVGQPQHF
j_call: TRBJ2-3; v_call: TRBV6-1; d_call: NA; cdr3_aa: CASSEVQGPDTQYF
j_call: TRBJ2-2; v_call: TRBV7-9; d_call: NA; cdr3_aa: CASRTDRNTGELFF
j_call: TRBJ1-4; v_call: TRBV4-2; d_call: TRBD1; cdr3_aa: CASSRTGGDLSTNEKLFF
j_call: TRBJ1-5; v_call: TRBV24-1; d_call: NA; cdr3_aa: CATSDAGLGRYSNQPQHF
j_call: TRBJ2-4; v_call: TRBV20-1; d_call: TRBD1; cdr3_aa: CSASHQQGAYIQYF